This passage covers 20 T cell receptor beta chains from one sample sequenced in a study of T cell responses to AZD1222 COVID-19 vaccine. Sequencing used immunoSEQ multiplex PCR; TCRdb keeps in-frame clones, though not all of them. This table has approximately 150,000 clones, around 90% appearing once. The material sequenced was peripheral blood, taken 28 days after the second AZD1222 dose. The receptor set was obtained from an adult who received the AZD1222 COVID-19 vaccine.

This clone came up a few times. This chain links TRBV3-1 (or the pseudogene TRBV3-2) with TRBJ1-6; 9 bases are shared with TRBD1. V was clipped by 1 base and J by 9 bases; unmatched bases: 10. There are 17 residues in the CDR3. The germline CDR1 and CDR2 sequences are LGHDT and YNNKEL (reference sequence). This chain's CDR3 is CASSQVGTGTGFSPLHF. CDR3 nucleotides: TGTGCCAGCAGCCAAGTCGGAACCGGGACAGGGTTTTCACCCCTCCACTTT.

The rearrangement uses TRBV6-4 and TRBJ2-1, with 9 bases that match TRBD2. Trimming removed 2 bases from V and 6 bases from J; junction bases left unmatched: 5. This CDR3 is 15 amino acids long. CDR1 MRHNA and CDR2 SNTAGT come from the germline V gene. In DNA, the CDR3 is TGTGCCAGCAGTGACGGGACTAGCAAGGGCAATGAGCAGTTCTTC. It yields the protein CASSDGTSKGNEQFF.

The chain couples TRBV3-1 (or the pseudogene TRBV3-2) to TRBJ1-2; no firm D call. The germline gives CDR1 LGHDT, CDR2 YNNKEL (reference sequence). This CDR3 contains 12 residues. V shed 1 base and J shed 7 bases, with 7 bases lying between them. CDR3 bases: TGTGCCAGCAGCCAAGGTCCTCTTGGCTACACCTTC. It codes for CASSQGPLGYTF.

The J gene is TRBJ2-2, the V gene TRBV4-1; 9 bases match TRBD2. This CDR3 has 17 amino acids. V trimming: 1 base; J trimming: 1 base; junction bases outside the gene matches: 4. Germline CDR1 is MGHRA and CDR2 is YSYEKL. The CDR3 loop reads CASSQGWREGNTGELFF. The CDR3 DNA is TGCGCCAGCAGCCAAGGGTGGCGGGAGGGGAACACCGGGGAGCTGTTTTTT.

V and J are TRBV2 and TRBJ1-1; no firm D call. Trimming removed 8 bases at V and 4 bases at J, with 17 bases between. Germline CDR1 and CDR2: SNHLY and FYNNEI. This CDR3 spans 14 amino acids. In DNA form, the CDR3 reads TGTGCCAGCGGGATAGAGGCCGTGGGCACTGAAGCTTTCTTT. This codes for CASGIEAVGTEAFF.

This sequence joins TRBV11-3 and TRBJ2-1, with 10 bases aligning to TRBD2. CDR3 size: 13 residues. The V and J ends lost 5 bases and 12 bases, in that order; junction bases with no gene match: 7. The germline V gene has CDR1 SGHNT and CDR2 YENEEA. The CDR3 reads CASSLLAGETQFF. DNA for the CDR3: TGTGCCAGCAGCCTTCTAGCGGGAGAGACGCAGTTCTTC.

The gene calls are TRBV12-5 and TRBJ2-6; 12 bases are a match to TRBD1. Germline V gene sequence: CDR1 LGHNT, CDR2 FRNRAP. Unmatched junction bases numbered 4, after V lost 1 base and J lost 3 bases. The CDR3 runs to 18 residues. CDR3 in DNA: TGTGCTAGTGGTTTGGGGGACAGGGGGCATCGTGGGGCCAACGTCCTGACTTTC. It specifies CASGLGDRGHRGANVLTF.

The chain employs TRBV6-6 and TRBJ1-5; D is unresolved. Germline assignment: CDR1 MNHNY and CDR2 SVGAGI (reference sequence). Deletions cut 2 bases from V and 6 bases from J, with 17 bases between. There are 16 residues in the CDR3. The CDR3 sequence: CASSYGVSRGGQPQHF. The CDR3, as DNA: TGTGCCAGCAGTTACGGGGTGAGCCGGGGAGGTCAGCCCCAGCATTTT.

The chain recombines TRBV12-3 or TRBV12-4 with TRBJ2-3; D may correspond to TRBD1 or TRBD2 (5 bases each). Trimming removed 6 bases from V and 1 base from J, with 8 bases in between. The CDR3 contains 13 residues. CDR3 in DNA: TGTGCCAGCAGAAGGGGAGGCACAGATACGCAGTATTTT. Protein: CASRRGGTDTQYF.

This chain uses TRBV7-9 with TRBJ1-2, with 8 nucleotides matching TRBD1. The J segment lost 5 bases and the V segment lost 4 bases, leaving 9 bases of the junction unmatched. Germline assignment: CDR1 SEHNR and CDR2 FQNEAQ (reference sequence). The CDR3 covers 15 residues. As DNA, the CDR3 is TGTGCCAGCAGCTCCGGACAGGGAGGATGGTATGGCTACACCTTC. Amino acid sequence: CASSSGQGGWYGYTF.

The table lists this clone with a count of one. The chain employs TRBV7-9 and TRBJ1-1; a possible D gene is TRBD1 (5 bases). Germline V gene lookup returns CDR1 SEHNR and CDR2 FQNEAQ (reference sequence). The V end was cut by 5 bases, the J end by 0 bases, with 10 bases between. The CDR3 is 14 residues long. This CDR3 reads CASSGGGMNTEAFF. The CDR3 coding sequence is TGTGCCAGCAGCGGTGGGGGGATGAACACTGAAGCTTTCTTT.

This rearrangement joins TRBV3-1 (or the pseudogene TRBV3-2) to TRBJ2-1, with a tentative D call TRBD1 (6 bases). CDR3 length: 13 residues. Deletions cut 1 base from V and 6 bases from J, with 7 bases between. Germline CDR1 and CDR2: LGHDT and YNNKEL (reference sequence). In DNA, the CDR3 is TGTGCCAGCAGCCAAGGAGGGGGCAATGAGCAGTTCTTC. Residues: CASSQGGGNEQFF.

This clone was detected once. V usage is TRBV27 and J usage is TRBJ2-2; 9 bases map to TRBD2. Trimming took 0 bases from V and 4 from J; bases not matched to a gene: 6. Germline CDR1 is MNHEY and CDR2 is SMNVEV (reference sequence). The CDR3 is 17 amino acids. This chain's CDR3 is CASSLSAGGPPTGELFF. DNA for the CDR3: TGTGCCAGCAGTTTATCGGCGGGAGGGCCACCCACCGGGGAGCTGTTTTTT.

This clone was recorded a few times. The chain carries TRBV11-2 and TRBJ1-5; D is unclear. The germline CDR1 and CDR2 sequences are SGHAT and FQNNGV. V gave up 8 bases and J gave up 3 bases, with 5 bases separating them. The CDR3 consists of 11 residues. CDR3 amino acids: CASGDNQPQHF. The CDR3 DNA sequence: TGTGCCAGCGGAGACAATCAGCCCCAGCATTTT.

For this clone: Mismatch with germline at one junction end may stem from a read error. The same CDR3 also results from other DNA sequences found in this sample. The V call is TRBV5-1, the J call TRBJ2-7, with no clear D. Germline V gene data show CDR1 as SGHRS and CDR2 as YFSETQ. The CDR3 extends over 15 amino acids. CDR3 DNA: TGCGCCAGCAGGGTGCGTTCCGGTCCAGGCTACGAACAGTACTTC. This gives the protein CASRVRSGPGYEQYF. Using reference TRBV5-1 and TRBJ2-7 for the parts outside the CDR3, the full variable domain is KAGVTQTPRYLIKTRGQQVTLSCSPISGHRSVSWYQQTPGQGLQFLFEYFSETQRNKGNFPGRFSGRQFSNSRSEMNVSTLELGDSALYLCASRVRSGPGYEQYFGPGTRLTVT.

The rearrangement links TRBV6-6 to TRBJ1-6; TRBD1 aligns across 8 bases. With 5 bases clipped from V and 0 bases from J, the junction kept 6 bases outside the gene matches. CDR1 is MNHNY, CDR2 SVGAGI, per germline (reference sequence). This CDR3 comprises 17 residues. In nucleotides, the CDR3 is TGTGCCAGCAGTCCGGGACAGGAAAGCTCCTATAATTCACCCCTCCACTTT. Amino acid sequence: CASSPGQESSYNSPLHF.

The chain carries TRBV2 and TRBJ2-7; TRBD2 matches 12 bases. V lost 2 bases to trimming and J lost 0 bases; unmatched junction nucleotides: 5. Germline assignment: CDR1 SNHLY and CDR2 FYNNEI. The CDR3 extends over 17 amino acids. This chain's CDR3 is CASSERTSGDFSYEQYF. The DNA for the CDR3 is TGTGCCAGCAGTGAAAGGACTAGCGGGGATTTCTCCTACGAGCAGTACTTC.

V usage is TRBV7-9 and J usage is TRBJ1-2; the D is unclear. Germline V gives CDR1 SEHNR, CDR2 FQNEAQ (reference sequence). V dropped 4 bases and J dropped 1 base, with 16 bases sitting between them. The CDR3 extends over 16 amino acids. The CDR3 nucleotides are TGTGCCAGCAGCTCCGATGACAAAGGATATAACTATGGCTACACCTTC. As protein: CASSSDDKGYNYGYTF.

This clone was counted a few times. Its ends do not fully match the called genes, so a read error is possible. This chain uses TRBV5-5 with TRBJ1-5; possibly TRBD1 for D (6 bases). From germline, CDR1 is SGHKS and CDR2 YYEKEE (reference sequence). The CDR3 totals 14 residues. The CDR3 protein is CASRLDSRDQPQHF. CDR3 nucleotide sequence: TGTGCCAGCAGATTGGACAGCCGCGATCAGCCCCAGCATTTT.

The rearrangement links TRBV7-7 to TRBJ2-2, with D perhaps matching TRBD1 or TRBD2 (5 bases each). The CDR3 runs to 16 residues. V lost 5 bases to trimming and J lost 7 bases, with 20 bases between them. CDR1 is SSHAT and CDR2 is FNYEAQ in the germline V gene (reference sequence). The CDR3 sequence: CASSRYTGTPIGELFF. The CDR3 coding sequence is TGTGCCAGCAGCAGATACACCGGGACCCCGATCGGGGAGCTGTTTTTT.